This entry is about one T cell receptor beta chain. No cognate antigen has been identified for it. Base qualities are not recorded, but no much larger clone differs from it by a single base. The sample comes from a study of OX40 agonist ivuxolimab in advanced cancers. Study-level background: Ivuxolimab, which targeted the costimulatory receptor OX40 (CD134), was an agonistic, fully human IgG2 monoclonal antibody. In the dose-escalation cohort, more than 75% of patients were male, and the mean age was around 60 years, with a range of about 23 to 85. The purpose of peripheral TCRbeta sequencing was to test whether ivuxolimab changed TCR sequence diversity and led to clonal T-cell expansion. Intravenous ivuxolimab was administered to patients every 2 weeks at six dose levels: 0.01, 0.1, 0.3, 1.5, 3 and 10 mg/kg. The paper describes the monotherapy dose-escalation part (N = 52 patients) of the phase I trial of ivuxolimab. Of the approximately 50 patients in dose escalation, about 20 had hepatocellular carcinoma, about 15 had melanoma, 9 had renal cell carcinoma and 9 had head and neck cancer. Partial responses were achieved by three dose-escalation patients, of whom one had hepatocellular carcinoma and two had cutaneous melanoma. Prior anti-PD-1, anti-PD-L1 or anti-CTLA-4 therapy was permitted, and checkpoint inhibitors had been received by about 37% of dose-escalation patients. Beyond this particular receptor, the publication reports: Low levels of normalized T-cell clonal expansion were also seen in some nonresponding patients. Which antigens the clonally expanded peripheral T cells were specific for was not determined. After ivuxolimab, more expanded clones were found on average in CD8+ T cells than in CD4+ T cells. At doses of 0.1 to 3.0 mg/kg, clonal expansion of both CD4+ and CD8+ blood T cells was observed from baseline to week 6. Partial responders in the 0.1-3.0 mg/kg groups had among the lowest normalized peripheral clonal expansion, especially among CD8+ T cells.

To sequence the TCRbeta CDR3 region, genomic DNA was isolated from the sorted cells. TCRbeta CDR3 regions were sequenced using the immunoSEQ Assay. Here the immuneACCESS table is served through TCRdb, limited to in-frame sequences with V and J called. Missing clones are a known gap in these copies; in checked studies unresolved V genes cover under half, and the rest lacks a known reason. Here the sample has around 60,000 clones; roughly 89% occur a single time. About 11% of the sample belongs to the ten largest clones. The trial excluded patients who had a history of autoimmune disease or who were on systemic immunosuppression. Peripheral blood for TCR sequencing was collected from all dose cohorts at baseline, on cycle 4 day 1, and on cycle 7 day 1. The samples were drawn from a first-in-human, open-label, multicenter phase I dose-escalation trial of ivuxolimab. The trial enrolled adults with locally advanced or metastatic head and neck squamous cell, hepatocellular, melanoma or renal cell carcinoma. Before TCR sequencing, CD4+ T cells and CD8+ T cells from peripheral blood were sorted into separate populations.

The germline V gene gives CDR1 as SGDLS and CDR2 as YYNGEE. At the junction V is shortened by 7 bases and J by 1 base, with 10 bases in between. Inclusive of the bounding cysteine and phenylalanine, the CDR3 is 13 residues long. Here the CDR3 DNA is all that survives: 39 bases in frame from base 1. The source is an adult with an advanced solid tumor such as melanoma, head and neck, liver or kidney cancer. Recombination connected TRBV9 to TRBJ2-3, with no confidently assigned D gene. Sequenced material: CD4+ or CD8+ T cells sorted from blood, taken in a trial of the OX40 agonist ivuxolimab. The CDR3 region reads CASRPLGTDTQYF. The nucleotide sequence is given as TGTGCCAGCCGACCCCTTGGCACAGATACGCAGTATTTT.